The source of this T cell receptor (beta chain) is a study of blood T cell repertoires in COVID-19. Study-wide background: COVID-19 samples collected from the United States, Italy and Spain covered acute and convalescent phases.

Using immunoSEQ multiplex PCR, the repertoire was profiled, and TCRdb retains in-frame clones only, with some absent. Of under 95,000 clones listed, around nine tenths were seen once; the top ten hold 3% to 4.5%. This TCR was recovered from a woman between 45 and 60 years old in a cohort sampled during active COVID-19. Material for sequencing was peripheral blood.

The CDR3 DNA reads as TGTGCCTGGAGCCTTGGGGGGGGCTCTTCCAAAAACATTCAGTACTTC. This encodes CAWSLGGGSSKNIQYF. J is TRBJ2-4 and V is TRBV30; TRBD2 is a possible D gene (7 bases). Germline CDR1 and CDR2: GTSNPN and SVGIG (reference sequence). CDR3 length equals 16 residues. Trimming took 3 bases from V and 2 from J, leaving 17 bases between them.